A single sample gave rise to the 16 T cell receptor beta chains below, sequenced in a study of identifying expanded T cells in peripheral blood. The protocol was immunoSEQ multiplex PCR, while the TCRdb copy is restricted to in-frame clones and leaves out a portion. This repertoire shows 80,000 to 90,000 clones, about 91% found once; its top ten account for around 2.8%. The sample consisted of blood. These TCRs come from a person aged 18-70 years in good health.

The rearrangement uses TRBV28 and TRBJ2-3; D may be TRBD2 (6 bases). The CDR3 sequence is 14 residues long. V lost 4 bases and J 8 bases, leaving 16 bases between the germline ends. The germline CDR1 and CDR2 sequences are MDHEN and SYDVKM. The CDR3 sequence: CASSSGGVHFTQYF. CDR3 nucleotide sequence: TGTGCCAGCAGTTCGGGCGGGGTCCATTTTACGCAGTATTTT.

The chain is built from TRBV27 and TRBJ2-1, with D perhaps TRBD1 or TRBD2 (6 bases each). CDR1 and CDR2 (germline): MNHEY, SMNVEV (reference sequence). This CDR3 region has 16 residues. The ends were cut back, 4 bases at V and 2 bases at J, with 15 bases in the middle. The CDR3 sequence: CASSSPRGTTYNEQFF. The CDR3 DNA follows: TGTGCCAGCAGTTCGCCCCGCGGGACAACCTACAATGAGCAGTTCTTC.

In DNA form, the CDR3 reads TGTGCCAGCAGCTTGGGACAGCCAATCACCGGGGAGCTGTTTTTT. It yields the protein CASSLGQPITGELFF. V and J are TRBV5-4 and TRBJ2-2; possible D gene TRBD1, 5 bases. CDR3 length: 15 amino acids. Germline assignment: CDR1 SGHNT and CDR2 YYREEE (reference sequence). The V and J ends lost 0 bases and 4 bases respectively, with 10 bases between them.

The chain employs TRBV6-6 and TRBJ1-4; 9 bases line up with TRBD1. V dropped 5 bases and J dropped 10; count of bases not matched to a gene: 8. CDR3 length equals 14 residues. Germline-derived CDR1 and CDR2 are MNHNY and SVGAGI (reference sequence). The CDR3 sequence is CASSPDRGGGKLFF. The CDR3 DNA sequence: TGTGCCAGCAGTCCGGACAGGGGAGGTGGAAAACTGTTTTTT.

V is TRBV6-6 and J is TRBJ2-7; 7 bases line up with TRBD2. CDR3 length equals 13 residues. Per germline, CDR1 MNHNY and CDR2 SVGAGI (reference sequence). V trimming: 2 bases; J trimming: 2 bases; junction bases outside the gene matches: 0. The CDR3 DNA reads TGTGCCAGCAGTTACCGGGGGGCCTACGAGCAGTACTTC. It yields the protein CASSYRGAYEQYF.

The chain links TRBV12-2 to TRBJ2-7. TRBV12-2 is a pseudogene locus. CDR3 length equals 12 residues. CDR3 residues: CASRRLIYEQYF. In nucleotides, the CDR3 is TGTGCAAGTCGCCGGCTCATCTACGAGCAGTACTTC.

This chain joins TRBV7-9 and TRBJ2-7; D is ambiguous. CDR1 and CDR2 (germline): SEHNR, FQNEAQ (reference sequence). The CDR3 runs to 12 residues. Trimming stripped 5 bases from V and 0 bases from J, with 5 bases between. The CDR3 here is CASSRSSYEQYF. In nucleotides, the CDR3 is TGTGCCAGCAGCCGCAGCTCCTACGAGCAGTACTTC.

CDR3 sequence reads: CASSLDARRGRRAGELFF. CDR3 sequence (DNA): TGTGCCAGCAGCTTAGACGCCCGCCGGGGACGAAGGGCCGGGGAGCTGTTTTTT. The J gene is TRBJ2-2, the V gene TRBV13, with D perhaps assigned TRBD1 or TRBD2 (5 bases each). Per germline, CDR1 PRHDT and CDR2 FYEKMQ (reference sequence). Between the trimmed V and J ends, which lost 1 base and 6 bases, there was a span of 21 bases. The CDR3 has 18 amino acids.

The chain joins TRBV4-2 to TRBJ2-1; 8 bases fit TRBD2. Germline CDR1 LGHNA, CDR2 YNFKEQ. V lost 0 bases to trimming and J lost 3 bases; unmatched junction nucleotides: 4. This CDR3 has 16 residues. CDR3 nucleotide sequence: TGTGCCAGCAGCCAAGAATCGCGGGGGGTCTACAATGAGCAGTTCTTC. Translated, it gives CASSQESRGVYNEQFF.

This rearrangement joins TRBV6-6 to TRBJ2-1, with 10 positions matching TRBD2. Trimming took 5 bases from V and 10 from J; bases not matched to a gene: 11. CDR1 is MNHNY and CDR2 is SVGAGI in the germline V gene (reference sequence). The CDR3 loop spans 15 amino acids. CDR3 protein: CASSHEYRTSGEQFF. The CDR3 coding sequence is TGTGCCAGCAGTCACGAGTATCGGACTAGCGGAGAGCAGTTCTTC.

The chain joins TRBV28 to TRBJ2-1; no reliable D call. The CDR3 consists of 13 residues. Germline CDR1 and CDR2: MDHEN and SYDVKM. V dropped 6 bases and J dropped 5 bases, with 11 bases sitting between them. For the CDR3, the DNA is TGTGCCAGCAGCCAAGCGATGGACAATGAGCAGTTCTTC. Its translation: CASSQAMDNEQFF.

This chain links TRBV9 with TRBJ1-6; D is unclear. Per germline, CDR1 SGDLS and CDR2 YYNGEE. The CDR3 spans 13 residues. V was cut by 4 bases and J by 7 bases, with 9 bases left in between. CDR3 in amino acids: CASSPWSNSPLHF. The CDR3 DNA is TGTGCCAGCAGCCCCTGGTCCAATTCACCCCTCCACTTT.

The chain couples TRBV6-5 to TRBJ2-7; D remains unclear. CDR1 and CDR2 from the germline V gene are MNHEY and SVGAGI. The CDR3 is 11 residues long. V was clipped by 8 bases and J by 5 bases, with 10 bases between them. CDR3 region: CASGSGDEQYF. The CDR3 coding sequence is TGTGCCAGCGGTAGTGGTGACGAGCAGTACTTC.

In its sample, this clone was seen once. The chain employs TRBV6-5 and TRBJ1-5; D is unclear. Germline V gives CDR1 MNHEY, CDR2 SVGAGI. This CDR3 is 14 amino acids long. V gave up 6 bases and J gave up 2 bases, with 11 bases separating them. This CDR3 reads CASRLRWGNQPQHF. Here the CDR3 DNA reads TGTGCCAGCAGACTCCGCTGGGGCAATCAGCCCCAGCATTTT.

This clone came up once. The CDR3 spells CASSLVREGYEQYF. The CDR3, as DNA: TGTGCCAGCAGCTTAGTGCGGGAGGGCTACGAGCAGTACTTC. The rearrangement links TRBV11-1 to TRBJ2-7; 9 nucleotides agree with TRBD2. The CDR3 totals 14 residues. The V and J ends lost 1 base and 3 bases, in that order; junction bases with no gene match: 1. Germline V gives CDR1 SGHAT, CDR2 FQDESV (reference sequence).

The V gene is TRBV11-2, the J gene TRBJ2-3; D gene ambiguous. The CDR3 runs 15 residues. Germline V lookup: CDR1 SGHAT, CDR2 FQNNGV. V lost 5 bases and J 2 bases, leaving 14 bases between the germline ends. The CDR3 nucleotides are TGTGCCAGCAGCCCCCTTTTGGACCTCACAGATACGCAGTATTTT. Protein product: CASSPLLDLTDTQYF.